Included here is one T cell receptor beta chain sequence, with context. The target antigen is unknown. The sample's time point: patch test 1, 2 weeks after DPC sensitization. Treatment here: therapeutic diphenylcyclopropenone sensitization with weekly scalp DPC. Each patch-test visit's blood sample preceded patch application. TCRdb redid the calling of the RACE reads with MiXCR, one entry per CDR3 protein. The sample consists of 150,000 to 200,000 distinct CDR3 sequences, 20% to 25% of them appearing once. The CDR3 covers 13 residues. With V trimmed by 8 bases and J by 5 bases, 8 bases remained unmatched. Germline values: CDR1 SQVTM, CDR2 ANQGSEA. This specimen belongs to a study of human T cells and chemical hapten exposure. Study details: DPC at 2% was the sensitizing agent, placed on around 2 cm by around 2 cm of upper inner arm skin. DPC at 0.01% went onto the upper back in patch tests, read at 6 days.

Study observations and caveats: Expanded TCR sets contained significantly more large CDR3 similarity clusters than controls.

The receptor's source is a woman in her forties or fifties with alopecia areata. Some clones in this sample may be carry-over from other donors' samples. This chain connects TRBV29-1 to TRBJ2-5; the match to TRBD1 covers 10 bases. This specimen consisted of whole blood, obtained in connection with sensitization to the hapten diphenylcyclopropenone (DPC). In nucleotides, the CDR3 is TGCAGCCTCTCCGGGACAGGGGCTGAGACCCAGTACTTC. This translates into CSLSGTGAETQYF.